The sequence of this TCR beta chain was determined in a study of PD-1 blockade in classical Hodgkin lymphoma. Brentuximab vedotin exposure varied, and every patient relapsed after autologous stem cell transplantation. CDR1 is LGHNT, CDR2 FRNRAP, per germline. The CDR3 contains 14 residues. V was trimmed by 1 base and J by 4 bases, leaving 11 bases between them. Clones were read by immunoSEQ multiplex PCR, and TCRdb kept only the in-frame ones, dropping some. This table has some 38,000 clones, 76% appearing once. The sequence came from a human donor with classical Hodgkin lymphoma. The chain links TRBV12-5 to TRBJ2-7, with D tentatively TRBD1 or TRBD2 (6 bases each). This specimen consisted of peripheral blood mononuclear cells (PBMCs), obtained before the second cycle of nivolumab. The chain's CDR3 is CASGLEGGAYEQYF. In DNA, the CDR3 is TGTGCTAGTGGTTTGGAGGGGGGTGCGTACGAGCAGTACTTC.